This TCR beta chain was documented in a study of blood T cell repertoires in COVID-19. Background on the study: Samples of COVID-19 (acute and convalescent) were obtained from the United States, Italy and Spain. PBMCs, B-cell-depleted T cells, or T cells provided the cDNA or gDNA that made up the material.

This clone was observed once. Assay used: immunoSEQ multiplex PCR; TCRdb lists only in-frame clones, some missing. The data hold 150,000 or so clones, with 80% to 85% observed a single time. This clonotype was sampled from a woman in her 50s who had recovered from COVID-19. The sample consisted of PBMCs or T cells enriched from blood (not recorded which).

The CDR3 nucleotides are TGTGCCAGCAGCCCAGGGAGGACTTGGACTAGCGATTACAATGAGCAGTTCTTC. This sequence encodes CASSPGRTWTSDYNEQFF. The chain couples TRBV7-6 to TRBJ2-1; 9 bases fit TRBD2. Germline V gene sequence: CDR1 SGHVS, CDR2 FNYEAQ. V gave up 5 bases and J gave up 4 bases; unmatched junction bases: 15. The length of the CDR3 is 18 residues.